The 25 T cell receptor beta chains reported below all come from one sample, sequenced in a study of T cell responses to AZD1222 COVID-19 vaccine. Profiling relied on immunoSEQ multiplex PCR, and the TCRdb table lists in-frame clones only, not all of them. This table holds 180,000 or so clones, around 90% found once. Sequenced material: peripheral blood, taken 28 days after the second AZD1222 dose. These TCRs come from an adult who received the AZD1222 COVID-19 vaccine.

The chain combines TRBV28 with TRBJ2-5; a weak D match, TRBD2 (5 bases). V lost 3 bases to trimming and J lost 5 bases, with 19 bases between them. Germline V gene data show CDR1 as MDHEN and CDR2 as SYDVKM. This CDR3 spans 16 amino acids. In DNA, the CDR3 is TGTGCCAGCAGTTTCCCACAAACCGGGATGACGGAGACCCAGTACTTC. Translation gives CASSFPQTGMTETQYF. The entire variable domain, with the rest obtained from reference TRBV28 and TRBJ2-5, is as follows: DVKVTQSSRYLVKRTGEKVFLECVQDMDHENMFWYRQDPGLGLRLIYFSYDVKMKEKGDIPEGYSVSREKKERFSLILESASTNQTSMYLCASSFPQTGMTETQYFGPGTRLLVL.

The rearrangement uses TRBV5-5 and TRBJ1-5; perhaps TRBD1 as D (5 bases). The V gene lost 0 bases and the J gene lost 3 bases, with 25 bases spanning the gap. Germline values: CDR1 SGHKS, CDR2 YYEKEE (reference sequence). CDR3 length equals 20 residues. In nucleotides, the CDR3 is TGTGCCAGCAGCTTGGCCCCCTCCCTTTACCGGGACGGATACAATCAGCCCCAGCATTTT. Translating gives CASSLAPSLYRDGYNQPQHF.

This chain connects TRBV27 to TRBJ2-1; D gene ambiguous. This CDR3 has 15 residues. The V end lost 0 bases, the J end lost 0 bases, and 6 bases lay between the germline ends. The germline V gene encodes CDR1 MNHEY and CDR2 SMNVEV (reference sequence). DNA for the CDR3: TGTGCCAGCAGTTTATCGTACAGCTCCTACAATGAGCAGTTCTTC. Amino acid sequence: CASSLSYSSYNEQFF.

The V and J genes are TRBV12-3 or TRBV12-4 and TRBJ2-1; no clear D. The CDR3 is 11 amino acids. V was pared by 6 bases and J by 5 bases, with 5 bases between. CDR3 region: CASSPHNEQFF. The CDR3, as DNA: TGTGCCAGCAGCCCGCACAATGAGCAGTTCTTC.

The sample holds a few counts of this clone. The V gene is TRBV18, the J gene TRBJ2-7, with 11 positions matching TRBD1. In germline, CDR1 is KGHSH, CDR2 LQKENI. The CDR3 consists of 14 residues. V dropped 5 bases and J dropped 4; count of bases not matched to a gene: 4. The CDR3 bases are TGTGCCAGCTCAAGGGACAGGGGGGTTTACGAGCAGTACTTC. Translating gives CASSRDRGVYEQYF.

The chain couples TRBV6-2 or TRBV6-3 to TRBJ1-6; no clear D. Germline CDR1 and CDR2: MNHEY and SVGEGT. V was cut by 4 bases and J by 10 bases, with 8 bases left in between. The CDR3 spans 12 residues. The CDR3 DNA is TGTGCCAGCAGTTTCCCGGAGTCACCCCTCCACTTT. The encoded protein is CASSFPESPLHF.

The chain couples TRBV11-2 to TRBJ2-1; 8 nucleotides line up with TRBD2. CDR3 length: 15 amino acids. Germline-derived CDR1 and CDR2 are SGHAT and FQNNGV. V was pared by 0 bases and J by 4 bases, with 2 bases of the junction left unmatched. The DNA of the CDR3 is TGTGCCAGCAGCTTAGATAGCGGGAAATACAATGAGCAGTTCTTC. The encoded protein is CASSLDSGKYNEQFF.

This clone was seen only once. The CDR3 sequence is CASSLLGAKAGYTF. CDR3 sequence (DNA): TGTGCCAGCAGTTTGCTAGGGGCGAAAGCTGGCTACACCTTC. This chain links TRBV27 with TRBJ1-2, with D maybe TRBD1 (5 bases). The CDR3 runs 14 residues. V was pared by 3 bases and J by 7 bases, with 15 bases between. CDR1 and CDR2 (germline): MNHEY, SMNVEV (reference sequence).

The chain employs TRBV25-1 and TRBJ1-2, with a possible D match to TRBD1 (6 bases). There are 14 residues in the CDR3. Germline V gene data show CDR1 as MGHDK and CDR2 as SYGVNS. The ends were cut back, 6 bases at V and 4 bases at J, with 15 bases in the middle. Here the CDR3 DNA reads TGTGCCAGCAGCCCACCCGGACAGATCTATGGCTACACCTTC. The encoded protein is CASSPPGQIYGYTF.

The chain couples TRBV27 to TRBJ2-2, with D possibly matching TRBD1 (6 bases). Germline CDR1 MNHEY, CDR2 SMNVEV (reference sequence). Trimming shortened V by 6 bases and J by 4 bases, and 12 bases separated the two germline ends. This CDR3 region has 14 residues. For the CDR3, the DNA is TGTGCCAGCAGGTCCCGGGACATCACCGGGGAGCTGTTTTTT. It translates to CASRSRDITGELFF.

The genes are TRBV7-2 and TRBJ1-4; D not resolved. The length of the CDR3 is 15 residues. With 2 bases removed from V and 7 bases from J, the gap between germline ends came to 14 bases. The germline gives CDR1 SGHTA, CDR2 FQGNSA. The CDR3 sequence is CASSLQKGSGEKLFF. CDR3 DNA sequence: TGTGCCAGCAGCTTACAAAAGGGATCGGGTGAAAAACTGTTTTTT.

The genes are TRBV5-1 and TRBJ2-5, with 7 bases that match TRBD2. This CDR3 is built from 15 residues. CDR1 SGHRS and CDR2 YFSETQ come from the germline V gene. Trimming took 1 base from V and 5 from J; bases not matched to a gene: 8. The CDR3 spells CASSLTDAGVETQYF. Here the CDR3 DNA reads TGCGCCAGCAGCTTGACCGACGCGGGAGTGGAGACCCAGTACTTC.

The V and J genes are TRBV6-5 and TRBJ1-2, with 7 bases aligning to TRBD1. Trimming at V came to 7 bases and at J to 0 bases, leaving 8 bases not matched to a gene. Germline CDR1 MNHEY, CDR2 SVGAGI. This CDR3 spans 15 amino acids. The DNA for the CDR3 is TGTGCCAGCACTCAAGGGGGCAGATCTAACTATGGCTACACCTTC. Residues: CASTQGGRSNYGYTF.

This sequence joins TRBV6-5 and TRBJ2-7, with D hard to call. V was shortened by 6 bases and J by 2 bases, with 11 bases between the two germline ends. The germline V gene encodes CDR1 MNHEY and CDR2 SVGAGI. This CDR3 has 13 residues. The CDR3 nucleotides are TGTGCCAGCAGCCATCACCGAGCCTACGAGCAGTACTTC. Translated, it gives CASSHHRAYEQYF.

The CDR3: CASSSAGSYEQYF. The DNA for the CDR3 is TGTGCCAGCAGCTCCGCGGGCTCCTACGAGCAGTACTTC. The chain combines TRBV27 with TRBJ2-7; TRBD2 is a possible D gene (5 bases). V was pared by 6 bases and J by 0 bases, with 9 bases between. Germline V gene sequence: CDR1 MNHEY, CDR2 SMNVEV (reference sequence). CDR3 length: 13 amino acids.

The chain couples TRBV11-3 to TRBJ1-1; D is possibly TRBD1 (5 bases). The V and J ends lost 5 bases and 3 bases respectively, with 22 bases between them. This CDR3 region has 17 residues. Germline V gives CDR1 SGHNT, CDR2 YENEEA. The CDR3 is CASSLKTASPKYTEAFF. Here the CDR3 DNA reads TGTGCCAGCAGCCTAAAGACAGCCTCACCCAAGTACACTGAAGCTTTCTTT.

CDR3 loop: CASSDRWASGNTDTQYF. Here the CDR3 DNA reads TGCGCCAGCAGTGATCGCTGGGCTAGCGGAAACACAGATACGCAGTATTTT. The J gene is TRBJ2-3, the V gene TRBV10-2, with 7 positions matching TRBD2. Germline lookup yields CDR1 WSHSY and CDR2 SAAADI. The CDR3 runs to 17 residues. The J segment lost 2 bases and the V segment lost 3 bases, leaving 11 bases of the junction unmatched.

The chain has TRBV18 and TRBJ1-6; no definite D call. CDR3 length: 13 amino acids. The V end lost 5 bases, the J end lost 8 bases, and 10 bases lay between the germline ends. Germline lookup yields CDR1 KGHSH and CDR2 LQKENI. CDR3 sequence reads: CASSSASDSPLHF. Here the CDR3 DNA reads TGTGCCAGCTCAAGCGCGTCTGATTCACCCCTCCACTTT.

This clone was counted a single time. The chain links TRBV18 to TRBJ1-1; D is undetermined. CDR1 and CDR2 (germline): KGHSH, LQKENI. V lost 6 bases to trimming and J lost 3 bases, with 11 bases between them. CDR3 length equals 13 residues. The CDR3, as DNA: TGTGCCAGCTCCCCCGTGAGGGACACTGAAGCTTTCTTT. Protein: CASSPVRDTEAFF.

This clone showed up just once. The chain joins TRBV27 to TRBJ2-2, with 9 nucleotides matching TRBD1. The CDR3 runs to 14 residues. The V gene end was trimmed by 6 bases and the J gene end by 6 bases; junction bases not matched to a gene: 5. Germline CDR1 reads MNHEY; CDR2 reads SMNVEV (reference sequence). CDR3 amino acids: CASSGQGWAGELFF. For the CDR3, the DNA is TGTGCCAGCAGCGGACAGGGGTGGGCCGGGGAGCTGTTTTTT.

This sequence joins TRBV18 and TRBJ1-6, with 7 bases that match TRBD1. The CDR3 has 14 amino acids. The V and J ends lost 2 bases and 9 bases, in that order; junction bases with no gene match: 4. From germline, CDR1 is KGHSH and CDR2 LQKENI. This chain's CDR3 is CASSPGQASSPLHF. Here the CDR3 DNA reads TGTGCCAGCTCACCAGGACAGGCTAGTTCACCCCTCCACTTT.

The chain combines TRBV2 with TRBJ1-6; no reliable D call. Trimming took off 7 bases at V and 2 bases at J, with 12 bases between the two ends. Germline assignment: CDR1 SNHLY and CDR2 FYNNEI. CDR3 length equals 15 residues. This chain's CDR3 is CASTPGQTYNSPLHF. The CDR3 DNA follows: TGTGCCAGCACGCCAGGCCAGACCTATAATTCACCCCTCCACTTT. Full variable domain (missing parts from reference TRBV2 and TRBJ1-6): EPEVTQTPSHQVTQMGQEVILRCVPISNHLYFYWYRQILGQKVEFLVSFYNNEISEKSEIFDDQFSVERPDGSNFTLKIRSTKLEDSAMYFCASTPGQTYNSPLHFGNGTRLTVT.

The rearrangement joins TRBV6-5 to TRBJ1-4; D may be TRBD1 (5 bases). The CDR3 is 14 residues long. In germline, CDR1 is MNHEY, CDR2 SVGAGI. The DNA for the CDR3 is TGTTCCACGACGGGGACGGCGCTTAATGAAAAACTGTTTTTT. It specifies CSTTGTALNEKLFF.

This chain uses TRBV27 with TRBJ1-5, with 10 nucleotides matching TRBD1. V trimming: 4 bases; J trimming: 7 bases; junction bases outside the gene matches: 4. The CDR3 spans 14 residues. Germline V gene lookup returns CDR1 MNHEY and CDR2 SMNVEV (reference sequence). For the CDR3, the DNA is TGTGCCAGCAGTTGGACAGGGGGTAGGCAGCCCCAGCATTTT. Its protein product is CASSWTGGRQPQHF.

CDR3 nucleotide sequence: TGTGCCAGCTCACCACGACGGGACAGGCAAGAGACCCAGTACTTC. Protein product: CASSPRRDRQETQYF. The rearrangement links TRBV18 to TRBJ2-5; 8 nucleotides match TRBD1. Germline V gene data show CDR1 as KGHSH and CDR2 as LQKENI. The V and J ends lost 1 base and 2 bases, in that order; junction bases with no gene match: 3. The CDR3 contains 15 residues.